This passage covers 29 T cell receptor beta chains from one sample sequenced in a study of T cells in Graves' hyperthyroidism and ophthalmopathy. There were TCR beta CDR3 regions amplified from RNA transcripts. An initial round of RT-PCR targeting the TCR CDR3 relied on the HTBI primer set. MiXCR, run by TCRdb on the multiplex PCR reads, gives a single entry per CDR3 protein. The data contain nearly 600,000 distinct CDR3 sequences, approximately 15% of them singletons. Sequencing input: blood. Every receptor here comes from a woman aged 18-30 years with Graves' ophthalmopathy.

This clonotype was observed many times. The V call is TRBV7-9, the J call TRBJ1-1; a weak D match, TRBD1 (5 bases). This CDR3 contains 16 residues. V was pared by 2 bases and J by 1 base, with 14 bases between. Germline CDR1 reads SEHNR; CDR2 reads FQNEAQ (reference sequence). The CDR3: CASSLWMGRANTEAFF. In DNA form, the CDR3 reads TGTGCCAGCAGCTTATGGATGGGCAGGGCGAACACTGAAGCTTTCTTT.

The table lists this clonotype with many counts. Its ends do not fully match the called genes, so a read error is possible. The rearrangement links TRBV7-7 to TRBJ2-1; 14 nucleotides match TRBD2. Germline assignment: CDR1 SSHAT and CDR2 FNYEAQ (reference sequence). This CDR3 is built from 20 residues. The CDR3 DNA follows: TGTGCTAGCAGCTTATTAGTCCGAGGACTAGCGGGAGGTACCGACAATGAGCAGTTCTTC. Encoded protein: CASSLLVRGLAGGTDNEQFF.

In its sample, this clonotype was seen many times. J is TRBJ1-1 and V is TRBV28; tentative D call: TRBD1 (5 bases). V gave up 5 bases and J gave up 1 base, with 14 bases separating them. This CDR3 region has 15 residues. Germline loops: CDR1 MDHEN, CDR2 SYDVKM. CDR3 sequence: CASSPSWGTNTEAFF. The CDR3 nucleotides read TGTGCCAGCAGTCCCTCTTGGGGGACGAACACTGAAGCTTTCTTT.

This clonotype was counted at least ten times. The chain uses TRBV3-1 and TRBJ1-2; D is possibly TRBD1 (6 bases). The CDR3 covers 13 residues. CDR1 and CDR2 (germline): LGHDT, YNNKEL (reference sequence). Trimming shortened V by 3 bases and J by 8 bases, and 13 bases separated the two germline ends. CDR3 loop: CASSHAGTNGYTF. CDR3 nucleotide sequence: TGTGCCAGCAGCCACGCTGGGACAAACGGCTACACCTTC.

This clonotype came up a few times. The chain couples TRBV10-3 to TRBJ1-1, with TRBD1 matching over 7 bases. The V and J ends lost 2 bases and 1 base, in that order; junction bases with no gene match: 7. Germline assignment: CDR1 ENHRY and CDR2 SYGVKD. The CDR3 spans 16 residues. In DNA form, the CDR3 reads TGTGCCATCAGTGAGAGGGCGGGACAGTCGAACACTGAAGCTTTCTTT. It codes for CAISERAGQSNTEAFF.

This clonotype was found a few times. The chain uses TRBV3-1 and TRBJ1-5; tentatively, D is TRBD1 (5 bases). V was cut by 2 bases and J by 2 bases, with 10 bases left in between. CDR3 length: 15 amino acids. CDR1 is LGHDT, CDR2 YNNKEL, per germline (reference sequence). Here the CDR3 DNA reads TGTGCCAGCAGCCAACAGGGTTTTGGCAATCAGCCCCAGCATTTT. Translating it yields CASSQQGFGNQPQHF.

V and J are TRBV5-6 and TRBJ2-1, with 11 bases identical to TRBD2. The CDR3 covers 15 residues. J gave up 7 bases and V 3 bases, and 6 bases lay outside the gene matches. In germline, CDR1 is SGHDT, CDR2 YYEEEE. CDR3 sequence (DNA): TGTGCCAGCAGCTACCCAACTAGCGGGAGTAATGAGCAGTTCTTC. It codes for CASSYPTSGSNEQFF.

The chain uses TRBV27 and TRBJ1-3, with D unresolved. V was shortened by 6 bases and J by 8 bases, with 14 bases between the two germline ends. The germline gives CDR1 MNHEY, CDR2 SMNVEV (reference sequence). The length of the CDR3 is 13 residues. The CDR3 here is CASSPRPGDTIYF. The CDR3 DNA reads TGTGCCAGCAGCCCTCGGCCAGGAGACACCATATATTTT.

The gene calls are TRBV7-3 and TRBJ2-1, with a weak D call TRBD2 (5 bases). Germline V gene lookup returns CDR1 SGHTA and CDR2 FQGTGA. The CDR3 spans 12 residues. V dropped 5 bases and J dropped 10 bases, with 12 bases sitting between them. The CDR3 region has the DNA TGTGCCAGCAGCCCCGAAGGCGGGGAGCAGTTCTTC. Its translation is CASSPEGGEQFF.

This clonotype occurred a few times. J is TRBJ1-1 and V is TRBV28, with a weak D call TRBD1 (5 bases). The germline CDR1 and CDR2 sequences are MDHEN and SYDVKM. V lost 7 bases and J lost 0, with 21 bases in between. This CDR3 spans 17 amino acids. The CDR3 region has the DNA TGTGCCAGCACCCCTGGGGGGGGGGGGGGTGTGAACACTGAAGCTTTCTTT. Amino acid sequence: CASTPGGGGGVNTEAFF.

This clonotype was seen a few times. V and J are TRBV27 and TRBJ2-1, with 12 bases that match TRBD2. V trimming: 4 bases; J trimming: 4 bases; junction bases outside the gene matches: 5. The CDR3 has 16 amino acids. Germline V lookup: CDR1 MNHEY, CDR2 SMNVEV (reference sequence). CDR3 sequence reads: CASSSTSGRLYNEQFF. The CDR3 coding sequence is TGTGCCAGCAGTTCAACTAGCGGGAGGTTGTACAATGAGCAGTTCTTC.

This clonotype appeared a few times. The rearrangement joins TRBV4-1 to TRBJ2-7, with 12 nucleotides matching TRBD2. This CDR3 has 16 residues. J gave up 4 bases and V 1 base, and 5 bases lay outside the gene matches. Germline V lookup: CDR1 MGHRA, CDR2 YSYEKL. DNA for the CDR3: TGCGCCAGCAGCCAAGCTGGACTAGCGGGGAATTACGAGCAGTACTTC. Translating gives CASSQAGLAGNYEQYF.

This clonotype was observed at least ten times. The gene calls are TRBV6-6 and TRBJ1-5; the D is unclear. Germline loops: CDR1 MNHNY, CDR2 SVGAGI (reference sequence). The CDR3 consists of 13 residues. V was trimmed by 4 bases and J by 9 bases, leaving 13 bases between them. The CDR3 here is CASSSYPAGPQHF. The CDR3 coding sequence is TGTGCCAGCAGTTCGTACCCAGCTGGGCCCCAGCATTTT.

The sample holds many counts of this clonotype. J is TRBJ2-7 and V is TRBV20-1, with D maybe TRBD2 (5 bases). Germline V gene sequence: CDR1 DFQATT, CDR2 SNEGSKA (reference sequence). Trimming removed 0 bases from V and 3 bases from J, with 15 bases in between. This CDR3 has 15 residues. As DNA, the CDR3 is TGCAGTGCTAGAGATACATGGGAGCCCCTCTACGAGCAGTACTTC. Protein sequence: CSARDTWEPLYEQYF.

The sample holds many counts of this clonotype. The chain recombines TRBV18 with TRBJ1-5; 9 bases agree with TRBD1. Germline loops: CDR1 KGHSH, CDR2 LQKENI. Trimming cost V 3 bases and J 5 bases; bases outside gene matches: 8. This CDR3 spans 16 amino acids. CDR3 residues: CASSPIGTGPDQPQHF. The CDR3 DNA sequence: TGTGCCAGCTCACCGATCGGGACAGGGCCAGATCAGCCCCAGCATTTT.

This clonotype was observed a handful of times. The chain couples TRBV24-1 to TRBJ1-3, with D unresolved. The germline V gene encodes CDR1 KGHDR and CDR2 SFDVKD. CDR3 length: 15 residues. V lost 3 bases and J lost 0, with 8 bases in between. The chain's CDR3 is CATSDPSSSGNTIYF. The CDR3 DNA sequence: TGTGCCACCAGTGATCCCTCGAGCTCTGGAAACACCATATATTTT.

This clonotype was seen at least ten times. This chain links TRBV11-2 with TRBJ1-1; possibly TRBD1 for D (5 bases). Germline-derived CDR1 and CDR2 are SGHAT and FQNNGV. V lost 5 bases and J lost 10, with 20 bases in between. The CDR3 spans 14 residues. CDR3 protein: CASSPPDTLGGAFF. CDR3 nucleotides: TGTGCCAGCAGCCCCCCGGACACCCTCGGTGGAGCTTTCTTT.

The chain combines TRBV20-1 with TRBJ1-5; D call uncertain. This CDR3 is built from 10 residues. The V and J ends lost 3 bases and 8 bases respectively, with 5 bases between them. Germline assignment: CDR1 DFQATT and CDR2 SNEGSKA (reference sequence). This CDR3 is CSASTEPQHF. The CDR3 DNA follows: TGCAGTGCTAGTACGGAGCCCCAGCATTTT.

This clonotype was picked up many times. The J gene is TRBJ2-1, the V gene TRBV20-1; 11 nucleotides match TRBD2. This CDR3 is built from 14 residues. Trimming removed 6 bases from V and 4 bases from J; junction bases left unmatched: 5. CDR1 and CDR2 (germline): DFQATT, SNEGSKA (reference sequence). The CDR3 loop is CSASRLAGYNEQFF. For the CDR3, the DNA is TGCAGTGCAAGCAGACTAGCGGGGTACAATGAGCAGTTCTTC.

The rearrangement links TRBV28 to TRBJ1-1; D might be TRBD1 (6 bases). The CDR3 has 18 residues. Germline CDR1 MDHEN, CDR2 SYDVKM. V lost 3 bases, J lost 1 base, and 21 bases lay in between. The CDR3 spells CASSLFFWGGLSNTEAFF. The CDR3 DNA reads as TGTGCCAGCAGTTTGTTTTTTTGGGGGGGGCTTTCGAACACTGAAGCTTTCTTT. Complete variable domain (other parts from reference TRBV28 and TRBJ1-1): DVKVTQSSRYLVKRTGEKVFLECVQDMDHENMFWYRQDPGLGLRLIYFSYDVKMKEKGDIPEGYSVSREKKERFSLILESASTNQTSMYLCASSLFFWGGLSNTEAFFGQGTRLTVV.

This clonotype came up many times. The chain is built from TRBV12-3 or TRBV12-4 and TRBJ1-2; 7 bases are a match to TRBD1. The CDR3 extends over 15 amino acids. V lost 7 bases and J lost 2; bases outside the gene matches: 10. In DNA, the CDR3 is TGTGCCAGCACCCCCAACCCGACAGGGAACTATGGCTACACCTTC. Amino acid sequence: CASTPNPTGNYGYTF.

The V and J genes are TRBV6-2 or TRBV6-3 and TRBJ2-5; 11 bases are a match to TRBD2. Germline V gene lookup returns CDR1 MNHEY and CDR2 SVGEGT. There are 16 residues in the CDR3. V was pared by 0 bases and J by 3 bases, with 3 bases of the junction left unmatched. In nucleotides, the CDR3 is TGTGCCAGCAGTTACTCCGGGACTAGCGGTGAAGAGACCCAGTACTTC. It translates to CASSYSGTSGEETQYF.

This clonotype was detected once. The chain carries TRBV20-1 and TRBJ2-7, with 10 bases that match TRBD1. Per germline, CDR1 DFQATT and CDR2 SNEGSKA (reference sequence). The V and J ends lost 5 bases and 0 bases, in that order; junction bases with no gene match: 7. The CDR3 covers 15 residues. CDR3 nucleotide sequence: TGCAGTGCTGAAGACAGGGGGCATTACTCCTACGAGCAGTACTTC. It is translated as CSAEDRGHYSYEQYF.

The chain carries TRBV7-9 and TRBJ2-1, with unresolved D. The ends were cut back, 4 bases at V and 8 bases at J, with 9 bases in the middle. Germline CDR1 SEHNR, CDR2 FQNEAQ (reference sequence). The CDR3 extends over 12 amino acids. The CDR3 nucleotides read TGTGCCAGCAGCTCGACGTTGGATGAGCAGTTCTTC. Translated: CASSSTLDEQFF.

This clonotype has ten or more counts. The V gene is TRBV29-1, the J gene TRBJ1-1; D ambiguous. The CDR3 runs to 13 residues. Trimming took 2 bases from V and 0 from J, leaving 7 bases between them. In germline, CDR1 is SQVTM, CDR2 ANQGSEA. CDR3 amino acids: CSVELGMNTEAFF. The CDR3 coding sequence is TGCAGCGTTGAATTAGGGATGAACACTGAAGCTTTCTTT.

This clonotype was detected ten times or more. The chain couples TRBV5-1 to TRBJ2-3; 13 positions agree with TRBD2. This CDR3 region has 19 residues. Germline V lookup: CDR1 SGHRS, CDR2 YFSETQ. Trimming at V came to 4 bases and at J to 0 bases, leaving 11 bases not matched to a gene. CDR3 in amino acids: CASSAGTSGDSWSTDTQYF. CDR3 bases: TGCGCCAGCAGCGCGGGGACTAGCGGGGACAGTTGGAGCACAGATACGCAGTATTTT.

In this sample, this clonotype turned up many times. J is TRBJ1-1 and V is TRBV28, with no clear D. This CDR3 spans 17 amino acids. V was shortened by 2 bases and J by 0 bases, with 16 bases between the two germline ends. CDR1 MDHEN and CDR2 SYDVKM come from the germline V gene. In DNA, the CDR3 is TGTGCCAGCAGTTTAACCAAGATCTTCCGAATGAACACTGAAGCTTTCTTT. Encoded protein: CASSLTKIFRMNTEAFF.

Only a few counts were recorded for this clonotype. The CDR3 DNA reads TGCGCCAGCAGCTTGTGGGGGGACTACGAGCAGTACTTC. Translated: CASSLWGDYEQYF. V gene TRBV5-1 combines with J gene TRBJ2-7; tentatively, D is TRBD2 (6 bases). V dropped 1 base and J dropped 3 bases, with 8 bases sitting between them. The CDR3 loop spans 13 amino acids. CDR1 is SGHRS, CDR2 YFSETQ, per germline.

J is TRBJ2-1 and V is TRBV11-1; 11 bases are a match to TRBD2. The DNA matches TRBJ2-7 better at its end, which makes the J call doubtful. The CDR3 length is 16 residues. CDR1 is SGHAT and CDR2 is FQDESV in the germline V gene (reference sequence). The DNA for the CDR3 is TGTGCCAGCAGCCGGGATAGCGGGAGGGCTTACAATGAGCAGTACTTC. It codes for CASSRDSGRAYNEQYF.